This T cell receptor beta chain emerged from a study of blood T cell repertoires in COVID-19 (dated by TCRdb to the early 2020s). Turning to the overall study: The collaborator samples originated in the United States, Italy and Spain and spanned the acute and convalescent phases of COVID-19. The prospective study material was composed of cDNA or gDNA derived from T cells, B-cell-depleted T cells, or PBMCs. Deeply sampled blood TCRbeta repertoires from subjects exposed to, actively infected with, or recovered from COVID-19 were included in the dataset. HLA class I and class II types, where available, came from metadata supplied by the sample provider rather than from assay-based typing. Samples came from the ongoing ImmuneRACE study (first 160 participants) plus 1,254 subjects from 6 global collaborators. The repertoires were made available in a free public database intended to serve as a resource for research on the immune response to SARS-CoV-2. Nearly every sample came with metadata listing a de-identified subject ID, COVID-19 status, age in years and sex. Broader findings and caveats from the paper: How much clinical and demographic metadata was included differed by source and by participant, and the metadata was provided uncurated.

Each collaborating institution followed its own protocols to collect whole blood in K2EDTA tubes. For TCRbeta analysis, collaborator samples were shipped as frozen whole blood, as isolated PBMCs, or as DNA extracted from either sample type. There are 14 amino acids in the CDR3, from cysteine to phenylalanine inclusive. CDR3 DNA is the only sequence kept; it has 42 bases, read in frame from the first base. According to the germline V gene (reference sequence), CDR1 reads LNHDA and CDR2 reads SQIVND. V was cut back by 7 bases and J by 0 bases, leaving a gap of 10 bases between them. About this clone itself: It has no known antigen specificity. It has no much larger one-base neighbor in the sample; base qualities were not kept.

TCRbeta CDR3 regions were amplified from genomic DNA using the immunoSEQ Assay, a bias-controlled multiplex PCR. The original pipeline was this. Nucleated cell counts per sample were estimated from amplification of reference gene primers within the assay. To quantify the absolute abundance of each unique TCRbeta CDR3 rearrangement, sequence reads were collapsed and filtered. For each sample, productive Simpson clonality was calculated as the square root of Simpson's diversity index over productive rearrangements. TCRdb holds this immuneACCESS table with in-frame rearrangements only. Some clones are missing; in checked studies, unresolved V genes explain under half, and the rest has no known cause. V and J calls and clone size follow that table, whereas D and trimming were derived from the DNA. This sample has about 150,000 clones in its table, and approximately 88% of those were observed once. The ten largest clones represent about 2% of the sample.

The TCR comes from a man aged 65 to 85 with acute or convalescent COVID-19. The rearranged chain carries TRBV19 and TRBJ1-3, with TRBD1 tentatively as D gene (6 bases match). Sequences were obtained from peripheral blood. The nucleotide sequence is TGTGCCAGTATGCCCAGGGGCTCTGGAAACACCATATATTTT. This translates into CASMPRGSGNTIYF.